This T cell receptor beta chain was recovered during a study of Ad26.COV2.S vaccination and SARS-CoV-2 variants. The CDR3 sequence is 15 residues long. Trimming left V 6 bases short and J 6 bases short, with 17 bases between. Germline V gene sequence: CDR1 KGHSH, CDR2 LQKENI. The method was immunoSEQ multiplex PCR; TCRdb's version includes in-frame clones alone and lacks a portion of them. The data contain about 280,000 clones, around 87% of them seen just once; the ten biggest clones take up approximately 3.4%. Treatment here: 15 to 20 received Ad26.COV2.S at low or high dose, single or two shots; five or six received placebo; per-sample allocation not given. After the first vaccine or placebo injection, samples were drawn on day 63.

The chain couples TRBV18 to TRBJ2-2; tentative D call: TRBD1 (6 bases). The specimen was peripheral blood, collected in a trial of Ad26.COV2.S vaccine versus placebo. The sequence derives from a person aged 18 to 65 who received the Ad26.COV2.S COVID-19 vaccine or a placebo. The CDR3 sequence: CASSPRQEASGELFF. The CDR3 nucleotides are TGTGCCAGCTCCCCTCGACAGGAAGCGTCCGGGGAGCTGTTTTTT.